This TCR beta chain emerged from a study of CD8 T cells in ankylosing spondylitis. Study-wide points: Ankylosing spondylitis blood appeared to be characterized by a TCR beta motif of several highly homologous variants.

This CDR3 has 15 amino acids. V lost 3 bases and J 7 bases, leaving 19 bases between the germline ends. In germline, CDR1 is GTSNPN, CDR2 SVGIG (reference sequence). About this clonotype itself: No antigen is known for it.

Making the TCR beta libraries involved quantitative 5'-RACE with molecular barcodes. One entry per CDR3 protein results from TCRdb running MiXCR on the 5' RACE reads. This sample has some 130,000 distinct CDR3 sequences, with roughly an eighth found just once. The chain carries TRBV30 and TRBJ1-3; possible D gene TRBD1, 6 bases. This receptor was taken from a female donor with ankylosing spondylitis or in good health (not recorded which). The source material was blood, either unsorted or a sorted T cell fraction (not recorded which). CDR3 loop: CAWRPRDRTNNTIYF. CDR3 nucleotides: TGTGCCTGGAGGCCTCGAGACAGGACAAACAACACCATATATTTT.